The 13 T cell receptor beta chains reported below all come from one sample, sequenced in a study of T cells in Graves' hyperthyroidism and ophthalmopathy. TCR beta CDR3 sequences were amplified from RNA transcripts. With the HTBI primer set, the TCR CDR3 went through a first round of RT-PCR. TCRdb reprocessed the multiplex PCR reads with MiXCR, giving one entry per CDR3 protein. The repertoire holds about 700,000 distinct CDR3 sequences, with approximately 15% as singletons. The specimen was blood. Every receptor here comes from a woman aged 18-35 years with Graves' hyperthyroidism.

This clonotype came up many times. The V call is TRBV10-3, the J call TRBJ1-1; possibly TRBD1 for D (5 bases). The V and J ends lost 4 bases and 5 bases respectively, with 14 bases between them. This CDR3 comprises 14 residues. Germline values: CDR1 ENHRY, CDR2 SYGVKD. The CDR3 coding sequence is TGTGCCATCAGTGTCAACCTCCGGGGGACTGAAGCTTTCTTT. Residues: CAISVNLRGTEAFF.

This clonotype has just a few counts. The rearrangement links TRBV24-1 to TRBJ1-2; the match to TRBD1 covers 9 bases. Germline V lookup: CDR1 KGHDR, CDR2 SFDVKD. The J segment lost 7 bases and the V segment lost 5 bases, leaving 10 bases of the junction unmatched. The CDR3 loop spans 15 amino acids. CDR3 in DNA: TGTGCCACCAGTGGTTCCGGGACAGGGTCCGTTGGCTACACCTTC. It encodes CATSGSGTGSVGYTF.

A word on this clonotype: A much larger clone differs by one base, so this may be a read error. The chain links TRBV5-4 to TRBJ1-1; D is unresolved. This CDR3 has 13 residues. V was pared by 3 bases and J by 1 base, with 7 bases between. Germline-derived CDR1 and CDR2 are SGHNT and YYREEE (reference sequence). The CDR3 loop is CASSWEANTEAFF. In DNA, the CDR3 is TGTGCCAGCAGCTGGGAGGCGAACACTGAAGCTTTCTTT.

This clonotype has just a few counts. V gene TRBV2 combines with J gene TRBJ2-2; D perhaps matches TRBD2 (6 bases). Trimming removed 6 bases at V and 6 bases at J, with 14 bases between. This CDR3 is 14 amino acids long. CDR1 SNHLY and CDR2 FYNNEI come from the germline V gene. The CDR3 DNA is TGTGCCAGCAGCCCCCCTTGGAGGGCCGGGGAGCTGTTTTTT. Protein: CASSPPWRAGELFF.

There are many counts of this clonotype. This rearrangement joins TRBV11-2 to TRBJ1-5, with D unclear. Trimming left V 2 bases short and J 8 bases short, with 10 bases between. The length of the CDR3 is 13 residues. Germline CDR1 SGHAT, CDR2 FQNNGV. The chain's CDR3 is CASSLYPGEPQHF. As DNA, the CDR3 is TGTGCCAGCAGCTTATACCCCGGTGAGCCCCAGCATTTT.

There are many counts of this clonotype. The chain combines TRBV4-1 with TRBJ1-1; D is unclear. The CDR3 totals 17 residues. V gave up 1 base and J gave up 1 base, with 16 bases separating them. Germline assignment: CDR1 MGHRA and CDR2 YSYEKL. The chain's CDR3 is CASSQGTFLRSNTEAFF. The CDR3 region has the DNA TGCGCCAGCAGCCAAGGGACCTTCCTAAGGTCGAACACTGAAGCTTTCTTT.

This clonotype was seen a handful of times. The rearrangement joins TRBV19 to TRBJ2-7; 13 nucleotides match TRBD2. This CDR3 region has 18 residues. The germline gives CDR1 LNHDA, CDR2 SQIVND (reference sequence). Unmatched junction bases numbered 17, after V lost 8 bases and J lost 4 bases. The CDR3 here is CASSWTSGGPTIVYEQYF. The DNA for the CDR3 is TGTGCCAGTTCCTGGACTAGCGGGGGCCCTACTATTGTATACGAGCAGTACTTC.

The rearrangement joins TRBV5-1 to TRBJ1-1; unclear D gene. Germline V CDR1 and CDR2: SGHRS, YFSETQ. The CDR3 extends over 17 amino acids. V was pared by 0 bases and J by 3 bases, with 18 bases between. The CDR3 spells CASSLVNIRRGDTEAFF. In nucleotides, the CDR3 is TGCGCCAGCAGCTTGGTGAATATACGACGGGGTGACACTGAAGCTTTCTTT.

The sample holds a few counts of this clonotype. This chain joins TRBV6-1 and TRBJ2-1; no reliable D call. The CDR3 runs to 11 residues. The germline V gene encodes CDR1 MNHNS and CDR2 SASEGT. V lost 8 bases and J 7 bases, leaving 9 bases between the germline ends. The CDR3 nucleotides are TGTGCCAGCGGAATGACTAATGAGCAGTTCTTC. It codes for CASGMTNEQFF.

This clonotype has more than one count but fewer than ten. The rearrangement uses TRBV6-1 and TRBJ2-5, with D maybe TRBD1 (5 bases). The CDR3 is 15 residues long. Trimming removed 8 bases at V and 5 bases at J, with 21 bases between. Germline V gene sequence: CDR1 MNHNS, CDR2 SASEGT. The DNA of the CDR3 is TGTGCCAGCTCCCTCTTAGGGGCTTTAGGGGAGACCCAGTACTTC. This gives the protein CASSLLGALGETQYF.

The sample holds many counts of this clonotype. The chain has TRBV11-3 and TRBJ2-3; TRBD2 matches at 9 bases. Germline V gives CDR1 SGHNT, CDR2 YENEEA. There are 17 residues in the CDR3. V was clipped by 1 base and J by 6 bases; unmatched bases: 11. CDR3 sequence (DNA): TGTGCCAGCAGCTTAGTACCTTCTAGCGGGACCCGGGATACGCAGTATTTT. This gives the protein CASSLVPSSGTRDTQYF.

This clonotype was picked up a small number of times. The CDR3 loop reads CAWSVPNRNQETQYF. The CDR3 bases are TGTGCCTGGAGTGTACCCAACAGGAACCAAGAGACCCAGTACTTC. This chain links TRBV30 with TRBJ2-5; D perhaps matches TRBD1 (5 bases). The CDR3 spans 15 residues. V gave up 0 bases and J gave up 0 bases, with 11 bases separating them. CDR1 and CDR2 from the germline V gene are GTSNPN and SVGIG (reference sequence).

The chain has TRBV20-1 and TRBJ1-2; the D gene is possibly TRBD1 (6 bases). This CDR3 region has 17 residues. The ends were cut back, 0 bases at V and 4 bases at J, with 21 bases in the middle. Per germline, CDR1 DFQATT and CDR2 SNEGSKA (reference sequence). In nucleotides, the CDR3 is TGCAGTGCTAGAGACTTAAGGACAGCTTCTCAGTCCTATGGCTACACCTTC. Amino acids: CSARDLRTASQSYGYTF.